The present T cell receptor beta chain was sequenced within a study of blood T cells in healthy people across ages. About the study: Per every two T cells, about one barcoded beta molecule was captured by template switching. Findings and limits, study-wide: Expanded clonotype changes were possibly confounded by unknown donor CMV status.

Healthy Caucasian individuals from Russia aged about 6 to 90 were enrolled as donors. Concerning this clonotype itself: Its target is unknown.

Through a sample-barcoded 5' primer and a J-beta primer mix, a second PCR was run for roughly 7 to 12 cycles. All samples yielded 2.5 million or more CDR3-containing paired-end reads. TCRdb processed the 5' RACE reads anew with MiXCR; each CDR3 protein has one entry. The data contain 350,000 to 450,000 distinct CDR3 sequences, about half of them seen just once; the ten biggest clones take up over 40%. Germline V gene data show CDR1 as MNHEY and CDR2 as SVGAGI. Trimming cost V 6 bases and J 0 bases; bases outside gene matches: 6. CDR3 length equals 16 residues. The sequence was collected from a man in his 60s in good health. The sequenced sample was blood. The V and J genes are TRBV6-5 and TRBJ2-4; 9 bases agree with TRBD1. The CDR3 sequence is CASSRNRGRAKNIQYF. CDR3 nucleotides: TGTGCCAGCAGCCGAAACAGGGGGCGAGCCAAAAACATTCAGTACTTC.